This T cell receptor (beta chain) was identified during a study of graft-versus-host responses after intestinal transplantation (dated by TCRdb to 2020 to 2023). Regarding the study in general: Multivisceral, liver-intestinal, or isolated intestinal transplants were received by the recipients. Rather than going through the commercial service, samples from three later patients were sequenced in-house on an Illumina MiSeq and processed with MiXCR. After intestinal transplantation, graft-versus-host and host-versus-graft alloreactive T cell clones in the graft, circulation and bone marrow were tracked using bulk TCR-beta CDR3 sequencing. To identify alloreactive clones, pre-transplant mixed lymphocyte reaction products were sequenced and compared with unstimulated pre-transplant donor and recipient T cells. Every recipient was given anti-thymocyte globulin induction, followed by roughly 3 years of maintenance tacrolimus and steroids. Donor T cell macrochimerism was defined as a peak of at least 4% donor T cells among recipient peripheral blood mononuclear cells. A cohort of 24 intestinal transplant recipients, including one retransplant, was enrolled, and 3 patients lacking pretransplant specimens were excluded.

Library construction relied on the immunoSEQ multiplex PCR assay. For most patients, genomic DNA was isolated using the Qiagen DNeasy Blood and Tissue Kit and was shipped frozen to Adaptive Biotechnologies for TCR sequencing. High-throughput TCR-beta CDR3 sequencing of genomic DNA from most patients was performed by Adaptive Biotechnologies. The authors' analysis ran thus. TCR sequencing data were retrieved from Adaptive's ImmunoSEQ software for some 17 patients, whereas three other patients were processed with MiXCR and VDJtools. To correct CD4 versus CD8 sorting errors, any sequence found in both subsets at a frequency ratio below 5:1 was removed. CDR3 nucleotide sequences shared by donor and recipient were removed because the origin of these sequences could not be assigned. At least 2-fold expansion over unstimulated cells and a minimum CFSE-low frequency of 0.002% (template counts) or 0.001% (read counts) were required for clones to be classified as alloreactive. A clone was considered mappable if detected in the sequenced pre-transplant spleen, lymph node, or MLR CFSE-low populations of the donor or recipient. Cumulative frequency of alloreactive clones was calculated as a percentage of all sequences weighted by copy number. The immuneACCESS repertoire file appears here via TCRdb, limited to in-frame rearrangements. These files lack a portion of the clones; in checked studies, under half of the deficit traces to unresolved V genes, and the cause of the others is not known. V, J and clone size derive from that table, while D and trimming were established from the DNA sequence. This sample comprises some 80,000 clones, under 95% of them detected only once. 7.6% of the sample is held by the ten biggest clonotypes.

CDR1 and CDR2 are read off the germline V gene as KGHSH and LQKENI. Including cysteine and phenylalanine, the CDR3 has 16 amino acids. Solely the CDR3 DNA is kept, with 48 bases framed from the first base. The germline V and J ends show losses of 10 bases and 0 bases respectively, and no gene match explains 11 bases of the junction. On this clone: The target of this receptor is not known. There are no base qualities to consult, and no much larger clone falls within one base.

General conclusions and limits of the study: GvH clones were detected in recipient bone marrow, and some of these GvH clones were observed earlier in ileal mucosa or blood, consistent with an intestinal mucosal origin. High GvH to HvG T cell clonal ratios were observed in the allografts of patients with donor T cell macrochimerism. The relatively low number and heterogeneity of intestinal transplant patients limited the conclusions. Early after transplant, peak levels of circulating GvH clones were found to be associated with declines in HvG clones.

The sample's time point label, decoded: cells obtained before transplantation from donor or recipient. CD3+CD4+ and CD3+CD8+ populations were FACS-sorted from unstimulated pre-transplant donor and recipient cells taken from spleen or lymph nodes. The receptor comes from a human donor who was the organ donor for an intestinal transplant. The input for sequencing was unstimulated CD8+ T cells sorted from spleen or lymph node cells, taken before transplant. The chain is encoded by TRBV18 joined to TRBJ2-3; 9 central nucleotides agree with TRBD1. The encoded CDR3 is CATPRGTGPSTDTQYF. The nucleotide sequence is TGTGCCACCCCAAGGGGGACAGGGCCTAGCACAGATACGCAGTATTTT.